This is a list of T cell receptor beta chains from one sample in a study of control samples from healthy donors and cancer patients. Sequenced by immunoSEQ multiplex PCR; TCRdb stores in-frame clones only, minus some. The sample has some 220,000 clones, 85% to 95% seen once. The specimen was blood. The receptors here all came from a middle-aged man in good health. Each CDR3 is given with its conserved first and last residue. A D gene is named only where the DNA matches it firmly. Not every row has a clone size; where given, it reads once, few, many or a size class.

d_call,clone_size,v_call,j_call,cdr3_nt,cdr3_aa
TRBD2,once,TRBV27,TRBJ2-7,TGTGCCAGCAGCCAGACTAGCGGGGCGTCCTACGAGCAGTACTTC,CASSQTSGASYEQYF
.,.,TRBV3-1/TRBV3-2,TRBJ2-1,TGTGCCAGCAGCCAAGTTCTTGTTGAGCAGTTCTTC,CASSQVLVEQFF
TRBD1,.,TRBV4-1,TRBJ2-7,TGCGCCAGCAGCCTAGTGGGGACAGGGGGCAACGAGCAGTACTTC,CASSLVGTGGNEQYF
.,once,TRBV7-2,TRBJ2-3,TGTGCCAGCAGCTTACAGGGAACAGATACGCAGTATTTT,CASSLQGTDTQYF
TRBD2,.,TRBV9,TRBJ2-2,TGTGCCAGCAGCGTAAATCAGCGGGGGGCCGGGGAGCTGTTTTTT,CASSVNQRGAGELFF
.,.,TRBV5-1,TRBJ2-1,TGCGCCAGCAGGGCCTGGCAGGCAACCTACAATGAGCAGTTCTTC,CASRAWQATYNEQFF
.,.,TRBV7-2,TRBJ1-2,TGTGCCAGCAGCAATAGACAGATTATTAACTATGGCTACACCTTC,CASSNRQIINYGYTF
.,.,TRBV25-1,TRBJ1-1,TGTGCCAGCAGTGAGTGGGGGGGGTCGAACACTGAAGCTTTCTTT,CASSEWGGSNTEAFF
.,.,TRBV19,TRBJ2-5,TGTGCCAGTAGTGCGACAGGGAGGGAGACCCAGTACTTC,CASSATGRETQYF
.,once,TRBV5-1,TRBJ1-1,TGCGCCAGCAGCTGGACTTTCGGACAGTACACTGAAGCTTTCTTT,CASSWTFGQYTEAFF
.,.,TRBV6-1,TRBJ2-1,TGTGCCAGCAGTGAAGGCAGGGGAAGTTACAATGAGCAGTTCTTC,CASSEGRGSYNEQFF
TRBD2,.,TRBV3-1/TRBV3-2,TRBJ2-1,TGTGCCAGCAGCCAAGAAACAGCGGGGGCCTACAATGAGCAGTTCTTC,CASSQETAGAYNEQFF
.,.,TRBV19,TRBJ2-2,TGTGCCAGTAGTAGAGGGGGCACCGGGGAGCTGTTTTTT,CASSRGGTGELFF
TRBD1,.,TRBV12-5,TRBJ2-7,TGTGCTAGTGGTTTGGATAGGGGACAGAGGAGCTCCTACGAGCAGTACTTC,CASGLDRGQRSSYEQYF
TRBD1,.,TRBV6-1,TRBJ1-1,TGTGCCAGCAGCACAGGGGCGAGATCGAACACTGAAGCTTTCTTT,CASSTGARSNTEAFF
.,.,TRBV19,TRBJ2-3,TGTGCCAGTAGTATACAGGACGTGCGGACAGATACGCAGTATTTT,CASSIQDVRTDTQYF
TRBD1,.,TRBV4-1,TRBJ2-2,TGCGCCAGCAGCAAAAACGAACAGGGGGCGAACACCGGGGAGCTGTTTTTT,CASSKNEQGANTGELFF
TRBD2,.,TRBV4-3,TRBJ2-7,TGCGCCAGCAGCCAAGAATGGAGCGGGACCTACGAGCAGTACTTC,CASSQEWSGTYEQYF
TRBD1,.,TRBV5-6,TRBJ2-5,TGTGCCAGCAGCCGTGGGACAGGGCAAGGGCGAGAGACCCAGTACTTC,CASSRGTGQGRETQYF
.,.,TRBV12-3/TRBV12-4,TRBJ2-1,TGTGCCAGCAGTAAATACAATGAGCAGTTCTTC,CASSKYNEQFF
.,.,TRBV5-1,TRBJ2-3,TGCGCCAGCAGCTTGGCCGGGGTCGGCGTTCAAACGCAGTATTTT,CASSLAGVGVQTQYF
.,.,TRBV24-1,TRBJ2-5,TGTGCCACCAGTGATTTTAGGCAGGGCCAAGAGACCCAGTACTTC,CATSDFRQGQETQYF
TRBD1,.,TRBV4-2,TRBJ2-2,TGTGCCAGCAGCCGAGGGACAGGGTCGGACACCGGGGAGCTGTTTTTT,CASSRGTGSDTGELFF
TRBD1,once,TRBV4-2,TRBJ1-2,TGTGCCAGCAGCCAAGTTGGACAGGGGGCGCGTGGCTACACCTTC,CASSQVGQGARGYTF
.,.,TRBV28,TRBJ1-6,TGTGCCAGCAGCCCCAGTGAGGGGGGCGGTTCACCCCTCCACTTT,CASSPSEGGGSPLHF
TRBD2,few,TRBV5-1,TRBJ2-1,TGCGCCAGCAGCTCTTTACCTAGCGGCAATGAGCAGTTCTTC,CASSSLPSGNEQFF
TRBD2,.,TRBV5-1,TRBJ2-2,TGCGCCACCCCTGCCTTGCGGGGGGCCGGCACCGGGGAGCTGTTTTTT,CATPALRGAGTGELFF
.,.,TRBV2,TRBJ1-5,TGTGCCAGCGCCGCCGGGGGCGGGCAGCCCCAGCATTTT,CASAAGGGQPQHF
.,.,TRBV18,TRBJ1-4,TGTGCCAGCTCACCCCCCGGGCAGGGTGAAAAACTGTTTTTT,CASSPPGQGEKLFF